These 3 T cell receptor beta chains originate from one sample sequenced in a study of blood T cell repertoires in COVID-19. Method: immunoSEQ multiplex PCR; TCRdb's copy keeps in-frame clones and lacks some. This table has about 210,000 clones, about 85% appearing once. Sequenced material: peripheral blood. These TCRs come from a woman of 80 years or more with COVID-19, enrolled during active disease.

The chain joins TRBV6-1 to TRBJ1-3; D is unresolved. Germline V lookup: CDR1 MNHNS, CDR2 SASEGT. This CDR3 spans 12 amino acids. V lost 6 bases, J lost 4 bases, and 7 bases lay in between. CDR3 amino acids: CASREDGNTIYF. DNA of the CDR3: TGTGCCAGCAGGGAGGACGGAAACACCATATATTTT.

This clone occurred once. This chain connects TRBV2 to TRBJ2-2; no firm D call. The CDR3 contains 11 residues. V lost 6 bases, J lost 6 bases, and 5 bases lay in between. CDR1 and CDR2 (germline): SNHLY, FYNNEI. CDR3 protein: CASSLPGELFF. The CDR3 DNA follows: TGTGCCAGCAGCCTACCCGGGGAGCTGTTTTTT.

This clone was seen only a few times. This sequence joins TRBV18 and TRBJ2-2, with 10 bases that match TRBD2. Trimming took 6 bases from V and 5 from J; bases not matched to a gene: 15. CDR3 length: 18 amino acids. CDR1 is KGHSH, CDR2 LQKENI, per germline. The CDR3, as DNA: TGTGCCAGCTCGCTCCAAGGACTAGCGGTGACAATGACCGGGGAGCTGTTTTTT. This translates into CASSLQGLAVTMTGELFF.